These 13 T cell receptor beta chains were sequenced from one sample in a study of identical twins. TCRdb called the 5' RACE reads again in MiXCR, with one record for every CDR3 protein. There are roughly 260,000 distinct CDR3 sequences in the sample; about 7.5% occur only once, and over 5% lies in the top ten. In addition, the sample was reused for a study of yellow fever vaccine responses in identical twins.

The sample taken for sequencing was CD8+ T cells sorted from blood. All receptors come from a young woman in good health.

The V gene is TRBV5-6, the J gene TRBJ2-7, with D uncertain. The V gene's germline CDR1 is SGHDT and CDR2 YYEEEE. CDR3 size: 14 residues. Trimming removed 4 bases at V and 0 bases at J, with 11 bases between. CDR3 in amino acids: CASSGQDSSYEQYF. The CDR3 DNA reads as TGTGCCAGCAGCGGGCAAGATAGCTCCTACGAGCAGTACTTC.

This clonotype appeared many times. DNA of the CDR3: TGCGCCAGCAGCTTGATACAGCACTCCTACGAGCAGTACTTC. Encoded protein: CASSLIQHSYEQYF. This rearrangement joins TRBV5-1 to TRBJ2-7; no reliable D call. Trimming removed 1 base at V and 0 bases at J, with 8 bases between. Germline V gene sequence: CDR1 SGHRS, CDR2 YFSETQ. The CDR3 extends over 14 amino acids.

This chain links TRBV5-5 with TRBJ2-7; D gene uncertain. Trimming took 0 bases from V and 3 from J, leaving 13 bases between them. Germline CDR1 reads SGHKS; CDR2 reads YYEKEE (reference sequence). CDR3 length: 15 amino acids. This chain's CDR3 is CASSLVPGPIYEQYV. Written as DNA, the CDR3 is TGTGCCAGCAGCTTGGTGCCAGGACCCATCTACGAGCAGTACGTC.

The J gene is TRBJ2-7, the V gene TRBV7-1, with 10 bases identical to TRBD2. TRBV7-1 falls under the ORF class, with uncertain function. V trimming: 1 base; J trimming: 1 base; junction bases outside the gene matches: 16. This CDR3 region has 20 residues. The CDR3 reads CASSSEAGTTLAGLSYEQYF. CDR3 DNA sequence: TGTGCCAGCAGCTCAGAAGCCGGGACAACACTAGCGGGATTATCCTACGAGCAGTACTTC.

With regard to this clonotype: This may be a read error, as it is one base from a much larger clone. The J gene is TRBJ2-4, the V gene TRBV14; the match to TRBD2 covers 7 bases. The CDR3 totals 14 residues. V shed 4 bases and J 7 bases; nucleotides not matched to a gene: 7. Germline V CDR1 and CDR2: SGHDN, FVKESK. CDR3 nucleotide sequence: TGTGCCAGCAGCCCCGGGACTACTTCGAACATTCAGTACTTC. Amino acids: CASSPGTTSNIQYF.

This clonotype came up many times. The chain uses TRBV6-5 and TRBJ2-2, with D perhaps matching TRBD2 (7 bases). V was cut by 2 bases and J by 8 bases, with 15 bases left in between. Germline CDR1 is MNHEY and CDR2 is SVGAGI. The CDR3 covers 15 residues. The CDR3 nucleotides are TGTGCCAGCAGTTACGCTGGGGGGGCGGCGGGGGAGCTGTTTTTT. Encoded protein: CASSYAGGAAGELFF.

This clonotype was detected a few times. The rearrangement joins TRBV24-1 to TRBJ2-1, with D hard to call. V was pared by 3 bases and J by 0 bases, with 11 bases between. The CDR3 extends over 16 amino acids. Per the germline V gene, CDR1 is KGHDR and CDR2 is SFDVKD. The CDR3 reads CATSDTHSSSYNEQFF. The CDR3, as DNA: TGTGCCACCAGTGATACCCACTCCAGCTCCTACAATGAGCAGTTCTTC.

This clonotype was detected a few times. The chain recombines TRBV20-1 with TRBJ1-2, with D maybe TRBD1 (5 bases). The germline V and J ends were trimmed by 6 bases and 0 bases, with 20 bases remaining between them. The CDR3 length is 16 residues. Germline values: CDR1 DFQATT, CDR2 SNEGSKA (reference sequence). As DNA, the CDR3 is TGCAGTGCCCTGGACCGCCTCGGGGGATCTAACTATGGCTACACCTTC. Encoded protein: CSALDRLGGSNYGYTF.

This clonotype was seen more than once but under ten times. The chain recombines TRBV20-1 with TRBJ1-1; D is possibly TRBD1 (6 bases). The CDR3 runs 13 residues. The germline CDR1 and CDR2 sequences are DFQATT and SNEGSKA (reference sequence). The germline V and J ends were trimmed by 3 bases and 5 bases, with 13 bases remaining between them. The CDR3 nucleotides read TGCAGTGCTAGTGGCCAGGGGATAACTGAAGCTTTCTTT. This sequence encodes CSASGQGITEAFF.

This clonotype has a handful of counts. J is TRBJ2-7 and V is TRBV10-3; tentative D call: TRBD1 (6 bases). The CDR3 runs to 16 residues. CDR1 and CDR2 (germline): ENHRY, SYGVKD. V was cut by 3 bases and J by 4 bases, with 19 bases left in between. The CDR3 spells CAISDRDNSPRYEQYF. The CDR3 DNA follows: TGTGCCATCAGTGACAGGGACAACTCCCCTAGGTACGAGCAGTACTTC.

This clonotype occurred a few times. The chain carries TRBV6-1 and TRBJ2-2; a possible D gene is TRBD1 (6 bases). The germline gives CDR1 MNHNS, CDR2 SASEGT. The CDR3 runs 14 residues. V was shortened by 5 bases and J by 7 bases, with 14 bases between the two germline ends. This chain's CDR3 is CASSKQGANGELFF. The CDR3 DNA sequence: TGTGCCAGCAGTAAACAGGGAGCCAACGGGGAGCTGTTTTTT.

This clonotype has ten or more counts. The chain employs TRBV5-1 and TRBJ2-5, with 8 bases aligning to TRBD1. Germline CDR1 is SGHRS and CDR2 is YFSETQ. The CDR3 covers 16 residues. Unmatched junction bases numbered 10, after V lost 3 bases and J lost 3 bases. The CDR3 bases are TGCGCCAGCAGCTCCCTACCGCCGGACAGGGAAGAGACCCAGTACTTC. Encoded protein: CASSSLPPDREETQYF.

The V call is TRBV7-9, the J call TRBJ2-1, with D unresolved. Germline V gene sequence: CDR1 SEHNR, CDR2 FQNEAQ (reference sequence). V was trimmed by 5 bases and J by 12 bases, leaving 11 bases between them. This CDR3 has 11 amino acids. This CDR3 reads CASSPGLGQFF. DNA for the CDR3: TGTGCCAGCAGCCCGGGCTTAGGGCAGTTCTTC.